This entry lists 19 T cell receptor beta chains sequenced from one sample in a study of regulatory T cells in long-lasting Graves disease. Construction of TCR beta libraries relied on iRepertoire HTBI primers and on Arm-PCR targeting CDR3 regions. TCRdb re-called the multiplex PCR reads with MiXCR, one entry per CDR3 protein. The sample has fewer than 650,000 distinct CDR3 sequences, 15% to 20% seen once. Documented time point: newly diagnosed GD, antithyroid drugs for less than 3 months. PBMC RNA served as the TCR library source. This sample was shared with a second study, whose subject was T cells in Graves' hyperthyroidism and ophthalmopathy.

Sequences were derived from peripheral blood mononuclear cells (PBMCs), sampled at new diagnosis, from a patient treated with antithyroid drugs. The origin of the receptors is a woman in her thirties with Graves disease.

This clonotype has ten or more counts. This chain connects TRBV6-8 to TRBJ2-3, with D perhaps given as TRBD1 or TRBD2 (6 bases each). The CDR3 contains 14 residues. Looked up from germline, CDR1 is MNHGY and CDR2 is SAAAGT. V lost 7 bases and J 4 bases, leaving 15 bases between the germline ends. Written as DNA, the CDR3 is TGTGCCAGCAACGCATCGGGGGCTGCAGATACGCAGTATTTT. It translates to CASNASGAADTQYF.

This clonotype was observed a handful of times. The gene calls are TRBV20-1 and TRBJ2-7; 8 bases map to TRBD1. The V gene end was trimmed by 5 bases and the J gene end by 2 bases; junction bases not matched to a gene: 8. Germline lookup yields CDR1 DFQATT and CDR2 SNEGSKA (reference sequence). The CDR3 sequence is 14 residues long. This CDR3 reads CSAQGTGYTYEQYF. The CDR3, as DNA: TGCAGTGCTCAAGGGACAGGATATACCTACGAGCAGTACTTC.

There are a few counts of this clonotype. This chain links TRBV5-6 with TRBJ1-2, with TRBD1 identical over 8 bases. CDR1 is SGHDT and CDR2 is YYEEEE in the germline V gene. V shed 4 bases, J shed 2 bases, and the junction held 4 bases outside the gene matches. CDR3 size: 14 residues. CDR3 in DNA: TGTGCCAGCAGCCTCAGACAGGGGAACTATGGCTACACCTTC. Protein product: CASSLRQGNYGYTF.

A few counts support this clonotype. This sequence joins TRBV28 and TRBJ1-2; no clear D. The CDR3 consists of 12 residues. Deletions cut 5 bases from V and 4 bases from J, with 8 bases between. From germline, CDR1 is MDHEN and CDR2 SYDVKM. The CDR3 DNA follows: TGTGCCAGCAGTACATCGATCTATGGCTACACCTTC. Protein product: CASSTSIYGYTF.

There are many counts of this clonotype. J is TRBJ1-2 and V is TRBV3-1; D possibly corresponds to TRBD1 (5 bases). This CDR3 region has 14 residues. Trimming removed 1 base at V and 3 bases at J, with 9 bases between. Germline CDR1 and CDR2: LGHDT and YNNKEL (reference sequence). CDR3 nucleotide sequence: TGTGCCAGCAGCCAAGTCGCGGGGGACTATGGCTACACCTTC. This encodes CASSQVAGDYGYTF.

In DNA, the CDR3 is TGTGCCAGTACACCTAATAGCGGGAGGAGGGATACGCAGTATTTT. Amino acid sequence: CASTPNSGRRDTQYF. V is TRBV27 and J is TRBJ2-3, with 10 bases that match TRBD2. Losses at the gene ends were 9 bases for V and 6 bases for J; bases not matched to a gene: 12. The CDR3 totals 15 residues. Germline V gives CDR1 MNHEY, CDR2 SMNVEV (reference sequence).

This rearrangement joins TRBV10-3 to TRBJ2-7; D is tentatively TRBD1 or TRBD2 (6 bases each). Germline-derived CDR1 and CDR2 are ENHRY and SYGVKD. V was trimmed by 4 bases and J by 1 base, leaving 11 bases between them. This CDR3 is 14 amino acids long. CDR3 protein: CAISGGDTSYEQYF. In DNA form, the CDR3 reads TGTGCCATCAGTGGGGGGGACACGTCCTACGAGCAGTACTTC.

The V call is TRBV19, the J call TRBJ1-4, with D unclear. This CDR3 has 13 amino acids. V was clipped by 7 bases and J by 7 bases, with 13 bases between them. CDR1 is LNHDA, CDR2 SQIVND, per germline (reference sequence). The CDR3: CASNSAYLEKLFF. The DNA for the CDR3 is TGTGCCAGTAACTCCGCATATCTTGAAAAACTGTTTTTT.

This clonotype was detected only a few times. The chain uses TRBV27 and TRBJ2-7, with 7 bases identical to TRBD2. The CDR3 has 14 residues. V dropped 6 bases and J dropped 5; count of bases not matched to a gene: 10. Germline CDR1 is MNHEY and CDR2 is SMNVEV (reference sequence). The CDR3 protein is CASRNSGVLHEQYF. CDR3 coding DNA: TGTGCCAGCAGAAACAGCGGGGTTCTCCACGAGCAGTACTTC.

The CDR3 nucleotides read TGCGCCAGCAGCCAAGATGGGGGAAGAGTAAAGCACAATGAGCAGTTCTTC. Amino acid sequence: CASSQDGGRVKHNEQFF. The V gene is TRBV4-3, the J gene TRBJ2-1, with D perhaps matching TRBD1 or TRBD2 (5 bases each). The CDR3 sequence is 17 residues long. Germline values: CDR1 LGHNA, CDR2 YSLEER. V dropped 0 bases and J dropped 5 bases, with 17 bases sitting between them.

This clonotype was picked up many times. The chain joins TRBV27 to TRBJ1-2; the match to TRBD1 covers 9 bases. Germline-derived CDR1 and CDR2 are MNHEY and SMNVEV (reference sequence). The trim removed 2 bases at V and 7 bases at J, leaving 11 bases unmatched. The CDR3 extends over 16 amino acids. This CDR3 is CASSLIMGQGGSGYTF. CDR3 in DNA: TGTGCCAGCAGTTTAATAATGGGACAGGGAGGAAGTGGCTACACCTTC.

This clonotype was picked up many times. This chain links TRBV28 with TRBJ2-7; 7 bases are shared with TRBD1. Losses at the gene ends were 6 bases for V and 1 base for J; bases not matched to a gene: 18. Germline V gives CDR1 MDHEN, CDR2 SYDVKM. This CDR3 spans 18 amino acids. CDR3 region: CASRRRSKTGEESYEQYF. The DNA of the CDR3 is TGTGCCAGCAGACGACGATCTAAAACAGGGGAAGAGTCCTACGAGCAGTACTTC.

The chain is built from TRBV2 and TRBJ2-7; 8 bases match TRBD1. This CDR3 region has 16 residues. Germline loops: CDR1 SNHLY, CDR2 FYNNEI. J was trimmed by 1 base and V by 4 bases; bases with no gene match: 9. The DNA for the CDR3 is TGTGCCAGCAGTGGGACAGGGCGGTCGCTATCCTACGAGCAGTACTTC. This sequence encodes CASSGTGRSLSYEQYF.

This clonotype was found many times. CDR3 coding DNA: TGTGCCAGCAGCTCGAGGACAGGGCTCTACAATGAGCAGTTCTTC. Residues: CASSSRTGLYNEQFF. This rearrangement joins TRBV7-2 to TRBJ2-1, with 8 bases fitting TRBD1. The CDR3 contains 15 residues. V lost 4 bases and J lost 3; bases outside the gene matches: 5. Germline CDR1 is SGHTA and CDR2 is FQGNSA.

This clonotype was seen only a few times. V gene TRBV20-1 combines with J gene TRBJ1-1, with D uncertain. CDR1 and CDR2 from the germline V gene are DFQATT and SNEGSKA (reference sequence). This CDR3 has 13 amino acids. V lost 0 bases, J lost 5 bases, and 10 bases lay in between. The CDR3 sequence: CSARDPLGTEAFF. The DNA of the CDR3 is TGCAGTGCTAGAGACCCTCTTGGAACTGAAGCTTTCTTT.

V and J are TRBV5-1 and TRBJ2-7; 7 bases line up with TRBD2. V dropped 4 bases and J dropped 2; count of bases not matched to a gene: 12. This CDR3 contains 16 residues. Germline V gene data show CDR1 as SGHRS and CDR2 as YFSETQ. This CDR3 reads CASSPATGTIPYEQYF. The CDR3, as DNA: TGCGCCAGCAGCCCGGCAACCGGGACTATCCCCTACGAGCAGTACTTC.

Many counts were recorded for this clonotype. The CDR3 reads CASSDPPYEQYF. In nucleotides, the CDR3 is TGTGCCAGCAGTGACCCCCCCTACGAGCAGTACTTC. The chain joins TRBV2 to TRBJ2-7, with D unclear. CDR3 length: 12 amino acids. Trimming stripped 3 bases from V and 2 bases from J, with 5 bases between. CDR1 and CDR2 (germline): SNHLY, FYNNEI.

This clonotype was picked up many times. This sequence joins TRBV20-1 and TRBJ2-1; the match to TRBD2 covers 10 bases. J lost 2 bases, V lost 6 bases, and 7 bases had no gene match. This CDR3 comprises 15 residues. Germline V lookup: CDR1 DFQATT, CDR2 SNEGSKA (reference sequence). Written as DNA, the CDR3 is TGCAGTGCCGGATTAGCGGGAGGACCCTACAATGAGCAGTTCTTC. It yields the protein CSAGLAGGPYNEQFF.

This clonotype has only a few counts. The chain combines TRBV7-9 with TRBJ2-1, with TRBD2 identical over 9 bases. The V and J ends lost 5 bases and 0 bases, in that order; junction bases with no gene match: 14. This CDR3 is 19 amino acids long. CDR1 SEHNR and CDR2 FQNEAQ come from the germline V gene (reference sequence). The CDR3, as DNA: TGTGCCAGCAGCCGCCCACAATCCGCGGGAGGGCCCTCCTACAATGAGCAGTTCTTC. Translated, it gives CASSRPQSAGGPSYNEQFF.